Shown below are 10 T cell receptor beta chains from a single sample sequenced in a study of control samples from healthy donors and cancer patients. The repertoire was sequenced with immunoSEQ multiplex PCR; TCRdb's copy has only in-frame clones and lacks some. The repertoire holds about 86,000 clones, over 90% seen once, with about 5% in the top ten. Sequences were obtained from blood. The source is a woman under 30 in good health.

This chain uses TRBV12-3 or TRBV12-4 with TRBJ1-1; 7 nucleotides align to TRBD1. This CDR3 is 12 amino acids long. J gave up 7 bases and V 5 bases, and 4 bases lay outside the gene matches. CDR3 sequence: CASSIGTDEAFF. DNA for the CDR3: TGTGCCAGCAGTATTGGGACAGATGAAGCTTTCTTT.

The V gene is TRBV2, the J gene TRBJ2-7, with 8 bases identical to TRBD2. The CDR3 is 14 residues long. The germline CDR1 and CDR2 sequences are SNHLY and FYNNEI. The trim removed 10 bases at V and 2 bases at J, leaving 10 bases unmatched. The CDR3 loop reads CANPIVAGPYEQYF. The DNA of the CDR3 is TGTGCCAACCCCATAGTAGCGGGACCCTACGAGCAGTACTTC.

V and J are TRBV3-1 (or the pseudogene TRBV3-2) and TRBJ1-5; a possible D gene is TRBD1 (5 bases). The length of the CDR3 is 21 residues. V lost 1 base and J lost 0, with 25 bases in between. Germline V gene data show CDR1 as LGHDT and CDR2 as YNNKEL (reference sequence). In nucleotides, the CDR3 is TGTGCCAGCAGCCAAGCTGTCGATGGGGCCGCTTTTGAGGATAGCAATCAGCCCCAGCATTTT. Residues: CASSQAVDGAAFEDSNQPQHF.

V is TRBV5-6 and J is TRBJ2-5; D is ambiguous. V was cut by 4 bases and J by 4 bases, with 20 bases left in between. The CDR3 totals 16 residues. The germline V gene encodes CDR1 SGHDT and CDR2 YYEEEE. CDR3 sequence reads: CASSRHLTAPRETQYF. CDR3 nucleotide sequence: TGTGCCAGCAGCCGGCACCTGACGGCGCCAAGAGAGACCCAGTACTTC.

The gene calls are TRBV3-1 (or the pseudogene TRBV3-2) and TRBJ2-7; D is uncertain. Per the germline V gene, CDR1 is LGHDT and CDR2 is YNNKEL (reference sequence). The CDR3 consists of 18 residues. V was cut by 0 bases and J by 5 bases, with 23 bases left in between. This CDR3 is CASSQDLFRALFTDEQYF. The CDR3 DNA reads TGTGCCAGCAGCCAAGATCTGTTTCGGGCGCTCTTCACCGACGAGCAGTACTTC.

This chain joins TRBV3-1 (or the pseudogene TRBV3-2) and TRBJ2-1, with no clear D. The germline V and J ends were trimmed by 3 bases and 6 bases, with 6 bases remaining between them. CDR3 length equals 12 residues. Germline values: CDR1 LGHDT, CDR2 YNNKEL (reference sequence). The CDR3 nucleotides read TGTGCCAGCAGCCACGGTCGCAATGAGCAGTTCTTC. It yields the protein CASSHGRNEQFF.

In its sample, this clone was seen once. V and J are TRBV24-1 and TRBJ2-1; 9 bases are a match to TRBD2. This CDR3 is built from 14 residues. The junction had 3 bases not matched to a gene; V was cut back by 4 bases and J by 6 bases. Germline assignment: CDR1 KGHDR and CDR2 SFDVKD. CDR3 sequence reads: CATSEGGRGNEQFF. In DNA, the CDR3 is TGTGCCACCAGTGAGGGCGGGAGGGGCAATGAGCAGTTCTTC.

The chain employs TRBV7-2 and TRBJ2-3; 11 bases match TRBD2. The length of the CDR3 is 17 residues. In germline, CDR1 is SGHTA, CDR2 FQGNSA. J gave up 2 bases and V 3 bases, and 7 bases lay outside the gene matches. The CDR3 protein is CASSFHGTSGPTDTQYF. CDR3 in DNA: TGTGCCAGCAGCTTCCACGGGACTAGCGGACCCACAGATACGCAGTATTTT.

This clone was seen just once. V is TRBV7-3 and J is TRBJ2-6; weak D call: TRBD2 (6 bases). Germline V gives CDR1 SGHTA, CDR2 FQGTGA. CDR3 length: 17 amino acids. V was clipped by 2 bases and J by 4 bases, with 15 bases between them. The DNA for the CDR3 is TGTGCCAGCAGCTTATTTGGCCCCGGGAGAGGGGCCAACGTCCTGACTTTC. It yields the protein CASSLFGPGRGANVLTF.

This chain uses TRBV2 with TRBJ1-4, with 10 nucleotides matching TRBD1. This CDR3 has 16 residues. Germline CDR1 reads SNHLY; CDR2 reads FYNNEI. V was clipped by 6 bases and J by 8 bases; unmatched bases: 12. The CDR3 DNA follows: TGTGCCAGCAGGTTCATCACCGGGACAGGGGAAGAAAAACTGTTTTTT. Amino acids: CASRFITGTGEEKLFF.